Reported below is one T cell receptor (beta chain). This CDR3 is built from 17 residues. Germline V gene sequence: CDR1 KGHSH, CDR2 LQKENI. Between the trimmed V and J ends, which lost 5 bases and 1 base, there was a span of 20 bases. This entry belongs to a study of shared clonotypes between healthy human individuals. Profiling relied on immunoSEQ multiplex PCR, and the TCRdb table lists in-frame clones only, not all of them. Altogether 2 million to 3 million clones are present, roughly 93% being singletons, with the ten largest covering around 0.4%. This TCR was recovered from a man aged 18 to 29 in good health. Some clones in this sample may be carry-over from other donors' samples. The chain links TRBV18 to TRBJ1-2, with unresolved D. The specimen sequenced was naive CD4+ T cells from PBMCs. The subset here: CD45RA+ positively selected. CDR3 DNA sequence: TGTGCCAGCTCAGTTTCTCCGACCCCCGCCCGTAACTATGGCTACACCTTC. This translates into CASSVSPTPARNYGYTF.